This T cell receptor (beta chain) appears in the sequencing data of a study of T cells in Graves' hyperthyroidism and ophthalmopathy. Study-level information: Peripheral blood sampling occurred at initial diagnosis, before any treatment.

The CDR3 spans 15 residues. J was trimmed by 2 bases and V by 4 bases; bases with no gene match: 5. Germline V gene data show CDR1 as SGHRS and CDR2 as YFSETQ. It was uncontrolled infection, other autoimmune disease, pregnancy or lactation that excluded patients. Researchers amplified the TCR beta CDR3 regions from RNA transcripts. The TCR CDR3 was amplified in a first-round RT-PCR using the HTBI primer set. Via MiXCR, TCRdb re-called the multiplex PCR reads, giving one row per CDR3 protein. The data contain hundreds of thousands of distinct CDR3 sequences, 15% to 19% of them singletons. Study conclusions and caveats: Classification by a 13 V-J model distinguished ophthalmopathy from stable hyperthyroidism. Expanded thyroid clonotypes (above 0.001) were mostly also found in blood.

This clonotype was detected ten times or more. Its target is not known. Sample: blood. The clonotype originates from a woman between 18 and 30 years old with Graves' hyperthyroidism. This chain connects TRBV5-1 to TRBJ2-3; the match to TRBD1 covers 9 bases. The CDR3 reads CASSGGQGDTDTQYF. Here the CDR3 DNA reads TGCGCCAGCAGCGGGGGACAGGGAGACACAGATACGCAGTATTTT.